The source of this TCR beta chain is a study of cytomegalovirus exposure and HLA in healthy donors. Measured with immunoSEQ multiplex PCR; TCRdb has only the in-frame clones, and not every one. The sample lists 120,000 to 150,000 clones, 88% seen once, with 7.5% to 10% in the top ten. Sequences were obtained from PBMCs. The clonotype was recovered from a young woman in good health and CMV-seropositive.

The CDR3 DNA follows: TGCGCCAGCAGCCAAGGAGCATACCCTAACTATGGCTACACCTTC. It encodes CASSQGAYPNYGYTF. The rearrangement uses TRBV4-1 and TRBJ1-2, with no clear D. Germline V gene data show CDR1 as MGHRA and CDR2 as YSYEKL. The CDR3 runs 15 residues. With 1 base removed from V and 0 bases from J, the gap between germline ends came to 9 bases.